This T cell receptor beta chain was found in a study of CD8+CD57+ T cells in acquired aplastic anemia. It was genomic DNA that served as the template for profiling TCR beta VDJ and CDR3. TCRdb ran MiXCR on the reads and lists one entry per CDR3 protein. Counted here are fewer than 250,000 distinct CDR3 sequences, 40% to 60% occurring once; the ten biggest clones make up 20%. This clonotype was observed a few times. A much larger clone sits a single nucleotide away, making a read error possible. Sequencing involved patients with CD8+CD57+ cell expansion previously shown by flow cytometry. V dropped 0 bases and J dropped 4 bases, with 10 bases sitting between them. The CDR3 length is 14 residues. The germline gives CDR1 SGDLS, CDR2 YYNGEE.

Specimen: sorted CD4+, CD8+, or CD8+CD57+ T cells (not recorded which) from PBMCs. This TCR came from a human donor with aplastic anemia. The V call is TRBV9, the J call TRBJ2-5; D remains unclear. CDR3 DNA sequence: TGTGCCAGCAGCGTAGAGCCTGAACGAGAGACCCAGTACTTC. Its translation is CASSVEPERETQYF.